This T cell receptor (beta chain) was sequenced during a study of cytomegalovirus exposure and HLA in healthy donors. The PCR used 60 Vbeta and 13 Jbeta primers. Assay: immunoSEQ multiplex PCR; the TCRdb copy retains only in-frame clones and omits some. In the table there are some 83,000 clones, about 69% of which are singletons. Overall study findings and caveats: It was assumed in the presence/absence analyses that sequencing depth was roughly uniform across donors. Some V segments, TRBV6-2 and TRBV6-3 among them, were indistinguishable and were therefore excluded. Previously analyzed data showed that most TCR beta V segments were productive at a frequency of about 90% or about 30%.

CDR1 and CDR2 (germline): SEHNR, FQNEAQ (reference sequence). CDR3 length: 13 residues. In the case of this clone: Its antigen is currently unknown. The junction differs from germline at one of its ends, possibly a read error.

The sequenced sample was PBMCs. The chain combines TRBV7-9 with TRBJ2-7; 7 positions match TRBD1. The TCR comes from a man between 60 and 75 years old in good health and CMV-seronegative. CDR3 sequence: CSSSSLQGWEQYF. The CDR3 coding sequence is TGTTCCAGCAGCTCATTACAGGGGTGGGAGCAGTACTTC.